What follows are 22 T cell receptor beta chains derived from one specimen sequenced in a study of blood T cells in healthy people across ages. For the second PCR, which ran for 7 to 11 cycles, a sample-barcoded 5' primer and a J-beta primer mix were used. Using its own MiXCR run on the 5' RACE reads, TCRdb lists one record per CDR3 protein. Of hundreds of thousands of distinct CDR3 sequences listed, around 48% are singletons. The sequencing input was blood. The receptor set was obtained from a man aged 25-40 years in good health.

This clonotype was picked up one time. The rearrangement links TRBV12-3 or TRBV12-4 to TRBJ2-7, with unresolved D. This CDR3 is built from 11 residues. Trimming shortened V by 3 bases and J by 6 bases, and 6 bases separated the two germline ends. The CDR3 DNA follows: TGTGCCAGCAGTTTCGATTTCGAGCAGTACTTC. Its protein is CASSFDFEQYF.

The V gene is TRBV14, the J gene TRBJ2-5; 7 bases are shared with TRBD1. The CDR3 is 14 amino acids. V lost 4 bases and J lost 1; bases outside the gene matches: 3. Germline V gene lookup returns CDR1 SGHDN and CDR2 FVKESK. DNA for the CDR3: TGTGCCAGCAGCCCCGCAGGGGGCCAAGAGACCCAGTACTTC. It yields the protein CASSPAGGQETQYF.

The chain links TRBV2 to TRBJ2-4; weak D call: TRBD2 (5 bases). Trimming stripped 2 bases from V and 8 bases from J, with 13 bases between. The CDR3 contains 14 residues. CDR1 is SNHLY, CDR2 FYNNEI, per germline. For the CDR3, the DNA is TGTGCCAGCAGTGAATCGGGTTACGGGGACATTCAGTACTTC. As protein: CASSESGYGDIQYF. The full variable domain, its missing parts supplied by reference TRBV2 and TRBJ2-4, is EPEVTQTPSHQVTQMGQEVILRCVPISNHLYFYWYRQILGQKVEFLVSFYNNEISEKSEIFDDQFSVERPDGSNFTLKIRSTKLEDSAMYFCASSESGYGDIQYFGAGTRLSVL.

V is TRBV3-1 and J is TRBJ2-1; 13 bases agree with TRBD2. The germline gives CDR1 LGHDT, CDR2 YNNKEL (reference sequence). The CDR3 sequence is 15 residues long. Losses at the gene ends were 6 bases for V and 6 bases for J; bases not matched to a gene: 5. CDR3: CASRSGLAGLNEQFF. Written as DNA, the CDR3 is TGTGCCAGCAGATCGGGACTAGCGGGACTCAATGAGCAGTTCTTC.

The V and J genes are TRBV18 and TRBJ1-6; D remains ambiguous. V lost 3 bases to trimming and J lost 0 bases, with 15 bases between them. This CDR3 has 18 residues. Germline V gene lookup returns CDR1 KGHSH and CDR2 LQKENI. CDR3 amino acids: CASSPYSYSSSYNSPLHF. The CDR3 bases are TGTGCCAGCTCACCTTACAGTTATTCTAGCTCCTATAATTCACCCCTCCACTTT.

In its sample, this clonotype was seen many times. This rearrangement joins TRBV20-1 to TRBJ2-3; TRBD2 matches at 16 bases. The germline gives CDR1 DFQATT, CDR2 SNEGSKA (reference sequence). Germline trimming cut 4 bases from V and 5 bases from J; bases unmatched to any gene: 9. CDR3 size: 17 residues. In DNA, the CDR3 is TGCAGTGCTACCGGGACTAGCGGGGGGGCCCAAAGAGATACGCAGTATTTT. Translated: CSATGTSGGAQRDTQYF.

This chain links TRBV7-3 with TRBJ2-1, with D perhaps matching TRBD1 (5 bases). V was shortened by 1 base and J by 4 bases, with 14 bases between the two germline ends. The CDR3 length is 16 residues. From germline, CDR1 is SGHTA and CDR2 FQGTGA. CDR3 in DNA: TGTGCCAGCAGCTTAAAATTCGAGGCAGGGTACAATGAGCAGTTCTTC. This sequence encodes CASSLKFEAGYNEQFF.

This clonotype has more than one count but fewer than ten. The chain joins TRBV12-3 or TRBV12-4 to TRBJ1-2; tentatively, D is TRBD1 (5 bases). The CDR3 has 13 amino acids. V dropped 3 bases and J dropped 7 bases, with 12 bases sitting between them. The CDR3 is CASSFSRVGGYTF. As DNA, the CDR3 is TGTGCCAGCAGTTTCTCCAGGGTCGGTGGCTACACCTTC.

This clonotype was seen just once. The J gene is TRBJ2-3, the V gene TRBV15; D possibly corresponds to TRBD1 (5 bases). Trimming took off 0 bases at V and 0 bases at J, with 10 bases between the two ends. The length of the CDR3 is 16 residues. Germline V CDR1 and CDR2: LNHNV, YYDKDF (reference sequence). The CDR3 nucleotides are TGTGCCACCAGCAGAGATAAGGGGCTTAGCACAGATACGCAGTATTTT. Translated, it gives CATSRDKGLSTDTQYF.

The rearrangement joins TRBV18 to TRBJ2-1, with 9 bases identical to TRBD1. V lost 4 bases to trimming and J lost 5 bases; unmatched junction nucleotides: 9. The CDR3 is 16 residues long. Germline V gene data show CDR1 as KGHSH and CDR2 as LQKENI. The CDR3 DNA reads TGTGCCAGCTCACGGGATAAGACAGGGGGAAACAATGAGCAGTTCTTC. Its protein product is CASSRDKTGGNNEQFF.

The DNA for the CDR3 is TGCAGTGCTAATCCAGCGGGGGATCGAGAGACCCAGTACTTC. It is translated as CSANPAGDRETQYF. The chain recombines TRBV20-1 with TRBJ2-5; TRBD2 agrees at 8 bases. Germline-derived CDR1 and CDR2 are DFQATT and SNEGSKA (reference sequence). The CDR3 loop spans 14 amino acids. V lost 4 bases to trimming and J lost 4 bases; unmatched junction nucleotides: 8.

V and J are TRBV3-1 and TRBJ1-5; D perhaps matches TRBD1 (6 bases). The CDR3 length is 18 residues. From germline, CDR1 is LGHDT and CDR2 YNNKEL (reference sequence). V lost 4 bases and J lost 3, with 22 bases in between. The CDR3 region has the DNA TGTGCCAGCAGCCCTAGGTTCAGGGGAACCGATGTCAATCAGCCCCAGCATTTT. It encodes CASSPRFRGTDVNQPQHF.

V gene TRBV13 combines with J gene TRBJ2-7; no reliable D call. The CDR3 is made up of 14 amino acids. Germline V gives CDR1 PRHDT, CDR2 FYEKMQ (reference sequence). The V gene lost 3 bases and the J gene lost 0 bases, with 9 bases spanning the gap. CDR3 DNA: TGTGCCAGCAGCTTGTATCGAACCTCCTACGAGCAGTACTTC. Translated: CASSLYRTSYEQYF.

CDR3 nucleotides: TGTGCCAGCAGCGCAGGGGGCACAATAGCCAAAAACATTCAGTACTTC. The encoded protein is CASSAGGTIAKNIQYF. The chain joins TRBV27 to TRBJ2-4, with 8 bases that match TRBD1. Germline CDR1 reads MNHEY; CDR2 reads SMNVEV (reference sequence). The CDR3 consists of 16 residues. With V trimmed by 6 bases and J by 0 bases, 7 bases remained unmatched.

The gene calls are TRBV7-2 and TRBJ2-2; TRBD2 matches at 9 bases. Unmatched junction bases numbered 3, after V lost 7 bases and J lost 3 bases. CDR3 length equals 14 residues. Germline V gives CDR1 SGHTA, CDR2 FQGNSA. This CDR3 reads CASKTSGYTGELFF. DNA of the CDR3: TGTGCCAGCAAGACTAGCGGTTACACCGGGGAGCTGTTTTTT.

Many counts were recorded for this clonotype. The CDR3 nucleotides read TGCAGCGTTGCCGAAGCGACCCAGTACTTC. It translates to CSVAEATQYF. The rearrangement joins TRBV29-1 to TRBJ2-5; D is uncertain. Germline values: CDR1 SQVTM, CDR2 ANQGSEA. V was pared by 4 bases and J by 7 bases, with 7 bases between. CDR3 size: 10 residues.

This clonotype has a handful of counts. The gene calls are TRBV5-1 and TRBJ2-6; D may be TRBD2 (6 bases). Germline V gene lookup returns CDR1 SGHRS and CDR2 YFSETQ. The V and J ends lost 0 bases and 1 base respectively, with 8 bases between them. This CDR3 is 16 amino acids long. Here the CDR3 DNA reads TGCGCCAGCAGCTTGGCCGGGGGATCTGGGGCCAACGTCCTGACTTTC. Encoded protein: CASSLAGGSGANVLTF.

This clonotype appeared many times. The chain couples TRBV11-3 to TRBJ2-7; D might be TRBD1 (6 bases). V was cut by 5 bases and J by 3 bases, with 14 bases left in between. CDR3 length: 14 amino acids. From germline, CDR1 is SGHNT and CDR2 YENEEA. CDR3 bases: TGTGCCAGCAGCGTATCTGGGACAAACTACGAGCAGTACTTC. It encodes CASSVSGTNYEQYF.

In its sample, this clonotype was seen many times. The chain carries TRBV11-1 and TRBJ1-6, with 7 positions matching TRBD1. Per germline, CDR1 SGHAT and CDR2 FQDESV (reference sequence). Trimming cost V 9 bases and J 4 bases; bases outside gene matches: 3. This CDR3 comprises 13 residues. DNA of the CDR3: TGTGCCAGTAACAGGGGTTATAATTCACCCCTCCACTTT. Protein: CASNRGYNSPLHF.

V gene TRBV29-1 combines with J gene TRBJ2-2; no reliable D call. The V end lost 2 bases, the J end lost 2 bases, and 3 bases lay between the germline ends. The CDR3 is 12 residues long. Germline V gene lookup returns CDR1 SQVTM and CDR2 ANQGSEA. DNA of the CDR3: TGCAGCGTTGAAAGTAACACCGGGGAGCTGTTTTTT. Amino acids: CSVESNTGELFF.

This sequence joins TRBV4-2 and TRBJ1-4, with TRBD1 matching over 8 bases. Unmatched junction bases numbered 5, after V lost 3 bases and J lost 2 bases. The CDR3 consists of 16 residues. Germline CDR1 is LGHNA and CDR2 is YNFKEQ. CDR3 residues: CASSQVDRVTNEKLFF. The CDR3 bases are TGTGCCAGCAGCCAGGTGGACAGGGTTACTAATGAAAAACTGTTTTTT.

The rearrangement uses TRBV6-1 and TRBJ2-1, with TRBD2 identical over 9 bases. Germline values: CDR1 MNHNS, CDR2 SASEGT. The CDR3 has 16 amino acids. The ends lost 6 bases at V and 6 bases at J; junction bases unmatched: 12. The CDR3 DNA reads as TGTGCCAGCAGAGAAATTTGGGCGGGGGGGCCCAATGAGCAGTTCTTC. It yields the protein CASREIWAGGPNEQFF.